This T cell receptor (beta chain) comes out of a study of blood T cell repertoires in COVID-19 (dated by TCRdb to 2018 to 2020). Study-level background: The collaborator samples originated in the United States, Italy and Spain and spanned the acute and convalescent phases of COVID-19. Subjects who had been exposed to COVID-19, were actively infected with it, or had recovered from it provided the deeply sampled blood TCRbeta repertoires that made up the dataset. The repertoires were released in a freely available public database meant as a resource for research on the immune response to SARS-CoV-2. The prospective study material was composed of cDNA or gDNA derived from T cells, B-cell-depleted T cells, or PBMCs. Where HLA class I and class II types were available, the types were taken from metadata supplied by the sample provider, not from assay-based typing. The samples were drawn from two sources: the first 160 participants of the ongoing ImmuneRACE study, and 950 to 1,500 subjects contributed by 6 global collaborators. Sample metadata almost always included a de-identified subject ID, COVID-19 status, age in years and sex. Paper-wide results and their limitations: Clinical and demographic metadata were provided uncurated, with the amount varying by source and participant.

The CDR3 spans 13 residues, from the cysteine through the phenylalanine. Only the CDR3 DNA is retained, 39 bases long and in frame from the first base. Here V drops 0 bases and J drops 6 bases, and the junction holds 2 bases not matched to any gene. The germline V gene gives CDR1 as SGHDT and CDR2 as YYEEEE. For this clone: What this receptor recognizes is not known. Per-nucleotide qualities are absent, and no much larger clonotype sits a single base away.

The immunoSEQ Assay, a bias-controlled multiplex PCR, was used to amplify TCRbeta CDR3 regions from genomic DNA. In the authors' own workflow: The number of nucleated cells in each sample was estimated from the amplification of reference gene primers within the assay. To quantify the absolute abundance of each unique TCRbeta CDR3 rearrangement, sequence reads were collapsed and filtered. For each sample, productive Simpson clonality was calculated as the square root of Simpson's diversity index over productive rearrangements. TCRdb carries this immuneACCESS record with in-frame sequences only. Its versions omit some clonotypes, under half of them owing to an unresolved V gene in the studies checked, with the rest unexplained. The V and J calls and clone size were taken over from that table, and D and trimming were inferred from the DNA. This sample comprises 150,000 to 200,000 clones, approximately 80% of them detected only once. Roughly 8.3% of the sample is taken by the ten largest.

Collaborating institutions collected whole blood in K2EDTA tubes following their own protocols. For TCRbeta analysis, collaborators shipped samples as frozen whole blood, isolated PBMCs, or DNA extracted from either of those sample types. This receptor chain uses TRBV5-6 and TRBJ2-7; TRBD1 fits 8 bases in the junction. Input material: peripheral blood. This sequence was found in a man aged 55-75 years with acute or convalescent COVID-19. Here the CDR3 is given as CASSLGRGREQYF. The nucleotide sequence reads as follows: TGTGCCAGCAGCTTGGGCAGGGGGCGCGAGCAGTACTTC.